This record covers a single TCR beta chain. Antigen unknown. The data belong to a study of cytomegalovirus exposure and HLA in healthy donors. Across the study: In a previous analysis, 100 million to 140 million unique TCR beta sequences were found from 170 million or so T cells. The study's findings and limits: Later analysis identified a missense DCLRE1C variant that was linked to TCR beta V- and J-gene trimming.

The germline gives CDR1 PRHDT, CDR2 FYEKMQ (reference sequence). Trimming stripped 4 bases from V and 4 bases from J, with 17 bases between. The length of the CDR3 is 15 residues. Likely unrecorded immune exposures existed in these nominally healthy donors. Vbeta (60) and Jbeta (13) primers were used in the PCR. Assay: immunoSEQ multiplex PCR; the TCRdb copy retains only in-frame clones and omits some. The table has over 95,000 clones, 60% to 85% seen once. Sequencing was done on a sample of PBMCs. The source is a female donor in good health and CMV-seronegative. This chain links TRBV13 with TRBJ2-7; tentatively, D is TRBD1 (5 bases). CDR3 protein: CASSSQHRSGYEQYF. The CDR3 DNA reads TGTGCCAGCAGCTCCCAACACAGGTCAGGGTACGAGCAGTACTTC.